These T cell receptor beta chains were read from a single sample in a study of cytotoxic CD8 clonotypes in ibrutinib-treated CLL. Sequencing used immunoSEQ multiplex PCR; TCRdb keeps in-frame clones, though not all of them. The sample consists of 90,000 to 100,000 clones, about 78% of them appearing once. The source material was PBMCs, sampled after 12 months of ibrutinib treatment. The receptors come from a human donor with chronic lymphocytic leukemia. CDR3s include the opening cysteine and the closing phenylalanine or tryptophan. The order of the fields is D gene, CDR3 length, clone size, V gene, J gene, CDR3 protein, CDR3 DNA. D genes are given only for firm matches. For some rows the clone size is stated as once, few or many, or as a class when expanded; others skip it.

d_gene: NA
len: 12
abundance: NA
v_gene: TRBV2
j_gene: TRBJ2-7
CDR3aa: CASSDWTREQYF
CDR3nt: TGTGCCAGCAGTGACTGGACTCGCGAGCAGTACTTC

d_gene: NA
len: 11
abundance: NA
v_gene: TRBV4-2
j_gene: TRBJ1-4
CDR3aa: CASSLPPVIVF
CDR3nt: TGTGCCAGCAGCCTTCCCCCGGTAATTGTTTTT

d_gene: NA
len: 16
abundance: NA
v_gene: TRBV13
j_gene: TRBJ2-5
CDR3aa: CASSFRGGDLGETQYF
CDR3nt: TGTGCCAGCAGCTTCCGGGGCGGGGACTTGGGGGAGACCCAGTACTTC

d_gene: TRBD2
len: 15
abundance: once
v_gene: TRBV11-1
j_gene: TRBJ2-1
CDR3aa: CASSPTSGGRNEQFF
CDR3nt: TGTGCCAGCAGCCCGACTAGCGGGGGGCGCAATGAGCAGTTCTTC

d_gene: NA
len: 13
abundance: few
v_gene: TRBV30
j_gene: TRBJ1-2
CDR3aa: CAWSVRGDYGYTF
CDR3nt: TGTGCCTGGAGTGTACGGGGGGACTATGGCTACACCTTC

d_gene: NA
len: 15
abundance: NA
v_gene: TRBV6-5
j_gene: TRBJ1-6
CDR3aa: CASSYSRAYNSPLHF
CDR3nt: TGTGCCAGCAGTTACTCGCGGGCTTATAATTCACCCCTCCACTTT

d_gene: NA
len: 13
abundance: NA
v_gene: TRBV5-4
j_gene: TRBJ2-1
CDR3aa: CASSRGGPGEQFF
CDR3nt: TGTGCCAGCAGCAGGGGGGGCCCTGGTGAGCAGTTCTTC

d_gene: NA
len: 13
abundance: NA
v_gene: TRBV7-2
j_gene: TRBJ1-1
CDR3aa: CASSATPEAEAFF
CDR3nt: TGTGCCAGCAGCGCTACCCCGGAGGCTGAAGCTTTCTTT

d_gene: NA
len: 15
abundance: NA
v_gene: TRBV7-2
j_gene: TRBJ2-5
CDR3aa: CASTGSFNFLETQYF
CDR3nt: TGTGCCAGCACCGGGAGCTTCAATTTCCTCGAGACCCAGTACTTC

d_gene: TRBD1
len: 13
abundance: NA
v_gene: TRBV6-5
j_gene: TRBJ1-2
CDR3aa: CASSPTGPYGYTF
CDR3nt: TGTGCCAGCAGTCCGACAGGGCCCTATGGCTACACCTTC

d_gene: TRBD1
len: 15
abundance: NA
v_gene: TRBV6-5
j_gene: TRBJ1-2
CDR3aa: CASSSTGGAGYGYTF
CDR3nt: TGTGCCAGCAGCTCTACAGGGGGCGCAGGCTATGGCTACACCTTC

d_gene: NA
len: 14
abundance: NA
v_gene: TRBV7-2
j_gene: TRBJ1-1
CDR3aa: CASSLEDRGSEAFF
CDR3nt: TGTGCCAGCAGCTTAGAAGACCGGGGATCTGAAGCTTTCTTT

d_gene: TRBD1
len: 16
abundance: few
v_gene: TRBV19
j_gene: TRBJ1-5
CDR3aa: CASSTRTGSSNQPQHF
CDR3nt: TGTGCCAGTAGTACGCGGACAGGGTCTAGCAATCAGCCCCAGCATTTT

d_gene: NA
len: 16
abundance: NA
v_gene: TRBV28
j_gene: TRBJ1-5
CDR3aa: CASSSSGRTVDQPQHF
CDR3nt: TGTGCCAGCAGTTCCTCGGGTAGGACAGTTGATCAGCCCCAGCATTTT

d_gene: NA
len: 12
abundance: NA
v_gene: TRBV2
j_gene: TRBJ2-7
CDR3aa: CASSELHYEQYF
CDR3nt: TGTGCCAGCAGTGAACTCCACTACGAGCAGTACTTC

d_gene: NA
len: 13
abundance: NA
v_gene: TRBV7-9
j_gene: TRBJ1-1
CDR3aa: CASGRERDTEAFF
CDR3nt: TGTGCCTCCGGGAGGGAGCGTGACACTGAAGCTTTCTTT

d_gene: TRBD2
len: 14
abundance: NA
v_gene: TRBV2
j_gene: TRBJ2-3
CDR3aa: CASSGNQGLAGQYF
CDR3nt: TGTGCCAGCAGTGGGAACCAGGGGCTAGCGGGGCAGTATTTT

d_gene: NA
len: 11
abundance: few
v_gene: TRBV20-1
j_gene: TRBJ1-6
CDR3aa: CSAEEGVLLHF
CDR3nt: TGCAGTGCTGAAGAGGGGGTTCTCCTCCACTTT

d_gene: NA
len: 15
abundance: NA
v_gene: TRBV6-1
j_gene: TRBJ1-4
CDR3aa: CASSDGGTLNEKLFF
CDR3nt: TGTGCCAGCAGTGATGGAGGGACCCTTAATGAAAAACTGTTTTTT

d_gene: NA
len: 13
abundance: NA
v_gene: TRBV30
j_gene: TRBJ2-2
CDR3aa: CAWKREFTGELFF
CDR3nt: TGTGCCTGGAAGAGGGAGTTCACCGGGGAGCTGTTTTTT

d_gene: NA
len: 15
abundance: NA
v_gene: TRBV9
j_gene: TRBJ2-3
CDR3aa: CASSVVWGATDTQYF
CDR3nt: TGTGCCAGCAGCGTAGTGTGGGGGGCCACAGATACGCAGTATTTT

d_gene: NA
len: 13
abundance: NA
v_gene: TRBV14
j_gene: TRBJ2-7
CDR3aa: CASSHLGADEQYF
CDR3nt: TGTGCCAGCAGCCATCTCGGGGCAGACGAGCAGTACTTC

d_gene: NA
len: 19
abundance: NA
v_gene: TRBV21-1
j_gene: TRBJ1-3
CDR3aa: CASSKGWRYRDSSGNTIYF
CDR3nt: TGTGCCAGCAGCAAAGGCTGGAGGTATAGGGACAGCTCTGGAAACACCATATATTTT

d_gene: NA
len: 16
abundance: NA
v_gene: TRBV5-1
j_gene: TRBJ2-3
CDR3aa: CASSLGTGASTDTQYF
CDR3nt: TGCGCCAGCAGCTTGGGTACAGGAGCTAGCACAGATACGCAGTATTTT

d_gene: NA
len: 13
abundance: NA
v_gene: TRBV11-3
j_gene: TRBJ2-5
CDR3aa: CASSTVEGGTQYF
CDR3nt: TGTGCCAGCAGCACAGTTGAAGGGGGGACCCAGTACTTC

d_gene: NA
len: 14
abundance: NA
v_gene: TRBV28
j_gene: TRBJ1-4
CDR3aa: CASSLAGGYEKLFF
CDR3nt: TGTGCCAGCAGTCTAGCCGGTGGTTATGAAAAACTGTTTTTT

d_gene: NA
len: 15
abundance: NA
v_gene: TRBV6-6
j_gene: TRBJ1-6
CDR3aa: CASSYSTTGNSPLHF
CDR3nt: TGTGCCAGCAGTTACTCGACGACAGGAAATTCACCCCTCCACTTT

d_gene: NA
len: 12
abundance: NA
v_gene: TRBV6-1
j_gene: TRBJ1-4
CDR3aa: CASGRPNEKLFF
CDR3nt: TGTGCCAGCGGCAGACCCAATGAAAAACTGTTTTTT

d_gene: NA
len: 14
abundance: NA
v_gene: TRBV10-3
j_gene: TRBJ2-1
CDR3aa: CAIGGAGSYNEQFF
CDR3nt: TGTGCCATCGGGGGGGCCGGCTCCTACAATGAGCAGTTCTTC

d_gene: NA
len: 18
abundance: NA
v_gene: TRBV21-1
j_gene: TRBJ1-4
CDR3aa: CASSNNTPSRLYNEKLFF
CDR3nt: TGTGCCAGCAGCAATAATACCCCGTCCCGCCTATATAATGAAAAACTGTTTTTT

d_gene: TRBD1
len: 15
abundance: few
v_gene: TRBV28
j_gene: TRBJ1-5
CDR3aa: CATSPAGGGNQPQHF
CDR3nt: TGTGCCACCTCACCGGCAGGGGGCGGCAATCAGCCCCAGCATTTT

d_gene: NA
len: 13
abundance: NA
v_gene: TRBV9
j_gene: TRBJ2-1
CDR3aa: CASSLTLYNEQFF
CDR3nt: TGTGCTAGCAGCCTGACACTTTACAATGAGCAGTTCTTC

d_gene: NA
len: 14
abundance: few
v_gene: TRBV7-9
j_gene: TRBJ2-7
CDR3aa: CASSLSPRVDEQYF
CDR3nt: TGTGCCAGCAGCTTAAGTCCAAGAGTTGACGAGCAGTACTTC

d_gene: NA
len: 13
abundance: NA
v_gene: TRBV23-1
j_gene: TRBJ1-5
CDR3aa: CASRNRAGQPQHF
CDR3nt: TGCGCCAGCAGAAACAGGGCGGGTCAGCCCCAGCATTTT

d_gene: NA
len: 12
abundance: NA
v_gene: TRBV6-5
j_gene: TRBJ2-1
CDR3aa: CASKSRTDEQFF
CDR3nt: TGTGCCAGCAAATCACGGACGGATGAGCAGTTCTTC

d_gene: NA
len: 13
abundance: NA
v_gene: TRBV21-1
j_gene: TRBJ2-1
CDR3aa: CASSNPSYNEQFF
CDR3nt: TGTGCCAGCAGCAACCCCAGCTACAATGAGCAGTTCTTC

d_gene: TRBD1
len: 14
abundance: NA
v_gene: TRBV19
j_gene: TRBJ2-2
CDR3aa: CASVGTGVTGELFF
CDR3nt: TGTGCCAGTGTAGGGACAGGGGTCACCGGGGAGCTGTTTTTT

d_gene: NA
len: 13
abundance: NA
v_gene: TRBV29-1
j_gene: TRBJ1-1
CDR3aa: CSAQGRGNTEAFF
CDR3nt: TGCAGCGCCCAGGGGAGGGGTAACACTGAAGCTTTCTTT

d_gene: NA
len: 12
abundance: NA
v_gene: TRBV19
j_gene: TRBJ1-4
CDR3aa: CASRGPLEKLFF
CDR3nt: TGTGCCAGTAGAGGACCTTTAGAAAAACTGTTTTTT

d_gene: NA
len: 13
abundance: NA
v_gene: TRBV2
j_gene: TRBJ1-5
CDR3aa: CASSEDGNQPQHF
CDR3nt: TGTGCCAGCAGTGAAGATGGCAATCAGCCCCAGCATTTT

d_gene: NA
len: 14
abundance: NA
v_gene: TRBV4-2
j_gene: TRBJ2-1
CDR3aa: CASSRSTAKDEQFF
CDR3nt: TGTGCCAGCAGCCGCTCGACAGCGAAGGATGAGCAGTTCTTC

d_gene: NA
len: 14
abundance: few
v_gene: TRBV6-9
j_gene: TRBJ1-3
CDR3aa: CASKGSHSGNTIYF
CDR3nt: TGTGCCAGCAAGGGGAGTCACTCTGGAAACACCATATATTTT

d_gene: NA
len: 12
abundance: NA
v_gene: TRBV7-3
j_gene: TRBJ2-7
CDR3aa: CASSLGGGEQYF
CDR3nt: TGTGCCAGCAGCTTAGGAGGGGGCGAGCAGTACTTC

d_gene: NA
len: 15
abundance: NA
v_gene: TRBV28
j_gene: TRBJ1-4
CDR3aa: CASSGTGITNEKLFF
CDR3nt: TGTGCCAGCAGTGGTACAGGGATAACTAATGAAAAACTGTTTTTT

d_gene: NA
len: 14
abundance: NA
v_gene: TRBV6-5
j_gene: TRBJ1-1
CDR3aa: CASRSRPSNTEAFF
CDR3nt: TGTGCCAGCAGAAGCCGGCCCAGCAACACTGAAGCTTTCTTT

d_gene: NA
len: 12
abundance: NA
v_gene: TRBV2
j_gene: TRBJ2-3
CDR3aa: CASRGARDTQYF
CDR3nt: TGTGCCAGCAGGGGGGCGAGAGATACGCAGTATTTT

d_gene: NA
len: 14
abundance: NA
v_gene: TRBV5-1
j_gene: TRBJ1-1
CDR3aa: CASSSPGGGTEAFF
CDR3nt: TGCGCCAGCAGCTCGCCGGGGGGCGGCACTGAAGCTTTCTTT

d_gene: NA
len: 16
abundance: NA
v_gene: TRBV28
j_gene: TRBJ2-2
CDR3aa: CASSSGQGGNTGELFF
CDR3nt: NA

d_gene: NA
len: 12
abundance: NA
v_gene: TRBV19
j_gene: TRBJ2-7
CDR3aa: CASARGRYEQYF
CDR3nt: TGTGCCAGCGCGAGGGGTAGATACGAGCAGTACTTC

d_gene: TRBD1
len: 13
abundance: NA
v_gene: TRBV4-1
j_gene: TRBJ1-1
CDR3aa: CASSHRDRGEAFF
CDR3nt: TGCGCCAGCAGTCACCGGGACAGGGGTGAAGCTTTCTTT

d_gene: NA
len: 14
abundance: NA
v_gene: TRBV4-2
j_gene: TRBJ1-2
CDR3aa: CASSQGTDVYGYTF
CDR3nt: TGTGCCAGCAGCCAAGGGACAGACGTCTATGGCTACACCTTC

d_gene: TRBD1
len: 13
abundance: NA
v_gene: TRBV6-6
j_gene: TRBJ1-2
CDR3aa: CASRTGGLGGYTF
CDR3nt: TGTGCCAGCAGGACAGGGGGTCTAGGTGGCTACACCTTC

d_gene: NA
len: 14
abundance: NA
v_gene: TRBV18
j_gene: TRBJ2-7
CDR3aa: CASSPQKGGYEQYF
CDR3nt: TGTGCCAGCTCACCACAGAAGGGCGGGTACGAGCAGTACTTC